Sequencing of this T cell receptor beta chain was carried out in a study of T cell responses to AZD1222 COVID-19 vaccine. Germline-derived CDR1 and CDR2 are ENHRY and SYGVKD. This CDR3 is built from 18 residues. Trimming at V came to 7 bases and at J to 4 bases, leaving 16 bases not matched to a gene. Only in-frame clones appear in the TCRdb table, and some are missing; sequencing was by immunoSEQ multiplex PCR. This repertoire shows 120,000 or so clones, roughly 91% found once; its top ten account for roughly 1.1%. The TCR originated in an adult in good health. The source was peripheral blood, collected on day 0 of AZD1222 vaccination. J is TRBJ2-1 and V is TRBV10-3; TRBD1 agrees at 10 bases. CDR3 amino acids: CAITPQGGRDRGYNEQFF. The CDR3 DNA reads TGTGCCATCACCCCACAGGGTGGCCGGGACAGGGGATACAATGAGCAGTTCTTC.